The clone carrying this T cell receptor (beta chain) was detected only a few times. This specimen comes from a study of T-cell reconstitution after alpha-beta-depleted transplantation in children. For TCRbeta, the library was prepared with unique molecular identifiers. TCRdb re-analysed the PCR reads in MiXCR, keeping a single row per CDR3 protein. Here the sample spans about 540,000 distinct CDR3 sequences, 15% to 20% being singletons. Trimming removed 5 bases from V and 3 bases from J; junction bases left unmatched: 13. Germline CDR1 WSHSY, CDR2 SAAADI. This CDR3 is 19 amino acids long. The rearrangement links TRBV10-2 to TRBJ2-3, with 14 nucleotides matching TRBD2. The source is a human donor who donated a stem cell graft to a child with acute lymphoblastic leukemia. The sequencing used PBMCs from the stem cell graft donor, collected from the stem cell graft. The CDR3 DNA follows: TGCGCCAGCAGTCCACCCCTACTGACTAGCGGGAGGGGTACAGATACGCAGTATTTT. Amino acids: CASSPPLLTSGRGTDTQYF.